Listed here is a single T cell receptor (beta chain). Antigen unknown. These data come from a study of blood T cells in healthy people across ages. For the second PCR, which ran for about 7 to 12 cycles, a sample-barcoded 5' primer and a J-beta primer mix were used. Each CDR3 protein is one row after TCRdb ran MiXCR on the 5' RACE reads. The sample lists over a million distinct CDR3 sequences, around 45% seen once, with under 20% in the top ten. General study points: Roughly linear age-related decline in beta diversity appeared, significant by age approximately 41.

The V and J ends lost 8 bases and 6 bases, in that order; junction bases with no gene match: 9. The CDR3 runs 14 residues. In germline, CDR1 is MNHEY, CDR2 SMNVEV (reference sequence). Sample: blood. The chain uses TRBV27 and TRBJ2-1, with TRBD2 matching over 8 bases. This receptor was identified in a woman aged 60-75 years in good health. The DNA for the CDR3 is TGTGCCAGCCAGGGACTAGGAGGTTCCAATGAGCAGTTCTTC. Its translation is CASQGLGGSNEQFF.